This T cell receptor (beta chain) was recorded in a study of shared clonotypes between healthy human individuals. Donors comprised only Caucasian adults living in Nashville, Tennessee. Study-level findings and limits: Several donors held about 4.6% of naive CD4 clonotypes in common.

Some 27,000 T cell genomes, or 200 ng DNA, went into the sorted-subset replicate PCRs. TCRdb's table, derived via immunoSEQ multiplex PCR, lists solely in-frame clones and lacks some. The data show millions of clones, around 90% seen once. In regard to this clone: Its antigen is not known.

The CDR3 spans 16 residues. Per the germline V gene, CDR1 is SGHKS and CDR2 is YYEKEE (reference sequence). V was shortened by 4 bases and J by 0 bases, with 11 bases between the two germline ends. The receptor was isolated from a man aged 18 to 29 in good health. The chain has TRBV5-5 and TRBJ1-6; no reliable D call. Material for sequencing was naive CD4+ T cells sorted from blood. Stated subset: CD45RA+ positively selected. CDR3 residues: CASSLEAISYNSPLHF. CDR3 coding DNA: TGTGCCAGCAGCCTAGAGGCGATCTCCTATAATTCACCCCTCCACTTT.